Each of the 3 T cell receptor beta chains below was sequenced from the same sample in a study of T cell responses to AZD1222 COVID-19 vaccine. Sequencing used immunoSEQ multiplex PCR; TCRdb keeps in-frame clones, though not all of them. The sample records some 92,000 clones, 91% being singletons. Sequenced here: peripheral blood, sampled on day 0 of AZD1222 vaccination. These TCRs come from an adult in good health.

The CDR3 DNA sequence: TGTGCCAGCAGCTCGCGGACAGGGAACTCCTACAATGAGCAGTTCTTC. Translated, it gives CASSSRTGNSYNEQFF. V usage is TRBV7-2 and J usage is TRBJ2-1; 8 bases match TRBD1. Germline V gene sequence: CDR1 SGHTA, CDR2 FQGNSA. V was pared by 4 bases and J by 0 bases, with 5 bases of the junction left unmatched. The CDR3 is 16 residues long.

The rearrangement uses TRBV6-2 or TRBV6-3 and TRBJ1-6; 8 nucleotides match TRBD1. This CDR3 region has 15 residues. The germline V gene encodes CDR1 MNHEY and CDR2 SVGEGT. Trimming cost V 4 bases and J 7 bases; bases outside gene matches: 6. Here the CDR3 reads CASSSQGAGNSPLHF. CDR3 bases: TGTGCCAGCAGTTCTCAGGGGGCAGGGAATTCACCCCTCCACTTT.

The chain recombines TRBV7-2 with TRBJ2-7; 9 positions agree with TRBD2. Germline CDR1 reads SGHTA; CDR2 reads FQGNSA. V lost 10 bases, J lost 1 base, and 11 bases stayed unmatched. This CDR3 has 15 residues. Written as DNA, the CDR3 is TGTGCCACCCGTACCGGGACTAGCCGGTCCTACGAGCAGTACTTC. It translates to CATRTGTSRSYEQYF. The full variable domain, its missing parts supplied by reference TRBV7-2 and TRBJ2-7, is GAGVSQSPSNKVTEKGKDVELRCDPISGHTALYWYRQSLGQGLEFLIYFQGNSAPDKSGLPSDRFSAERTGGSVSTLTIQRTQQEDSAVYLCATRTGTSRSYEQYFGPGTRLTVT.